Below, one T cell receptor (beta chain) is given with its context. The antigen is not known. Next came a second PCR, run for roughly 7 to 12 cycles, which used a sample-barcoded 5' primer along with a J-beta primer mix. TCRdb re-called the 5' RACE reads through MiXCR, storing one row per CDR3 protein. The data show approximately 1,700,000 distinct CDR3 sequences, 30% to 40% seen once. This sample was included in a study of blood T cells in healthy people across ages. The ends were cut back, 7 bases at V and 1 base at J, with 7 bases in the middle. Germline V gene data show CDR1 as MNHNY and CDR2 as SVGAGI (reference sequence). There are 12 residues in the CDR3. Study results and caveats: Older individuals had lower TCR beta diversity per million T cells (the decline was roughly linear). Any changes in expanded clonotypes were possibly confounded, as donor CMV status remained unknown. Among long-lived donors, naive CD4+ cells were more numerous and diversity higher than in aged donors.

The V gene is TRBV6-6, the J gene TRBJ2-5, with a possible D match to TRBD2 (5 bases). The TCR sequence derives from a human donor in good health. The sample was blood. CDR3 in amino acids: CASNGLQETQYF. The CDR3 region has the DNA TGTGCCAGCAACGGACTCCAAGAGACCCAGTACTTC.